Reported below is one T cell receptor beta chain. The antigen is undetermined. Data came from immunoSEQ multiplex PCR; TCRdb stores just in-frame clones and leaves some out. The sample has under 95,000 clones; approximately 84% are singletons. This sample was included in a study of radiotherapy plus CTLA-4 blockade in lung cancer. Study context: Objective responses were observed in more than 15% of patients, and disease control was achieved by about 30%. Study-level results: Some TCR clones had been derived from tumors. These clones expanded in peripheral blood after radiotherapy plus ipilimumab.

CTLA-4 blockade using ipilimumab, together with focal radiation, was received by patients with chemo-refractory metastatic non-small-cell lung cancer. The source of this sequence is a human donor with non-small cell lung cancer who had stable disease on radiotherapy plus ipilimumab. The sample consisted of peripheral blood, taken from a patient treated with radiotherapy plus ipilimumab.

The CDR3 DNA reads as TGCAGCGTTGTCCTCGACGGGGACAGAAAAACCTACGAGCAGTACTTC. Protein sequence: CSVVLDGDRKTYEQYF. The chain recombines TRBV29-1 with TRBJ2-7, with 7 bases identical to TRBD1. The junction had 14 bases not matched to a gene; V was cut back by 4 bases and J by 2 bases. The CDR3 is 16 amino acids. Germline assignment: CDR1 SQVTM and CDR2 ANQGSEA.